This entry lists 12 T cell receptor beta chains sequenced from one sample in a study of vaccination effects on CD4 cells after COVID-19. In the ViraFEST assay, antigen-specific CD4+ clonotypes were identified by expansion after peptide-pool stimulation. Around day 10 of culture, CD4+ T cells were separated out. Participants completed two doses of the BNT162b2 or mRNA-1273 vaccine. Measured with immunoSEQ multiplex PCR; TCRdb has only the in-frame clones, and not every one. This sample yields roughly 70,000 clones, of which around 70% are seen a single time; under 2% belongs to the top ten. No antigens are known for them. Material: CD4+ T cells from PBMCs cultured with HCoV-229E spike peptides, obtained after COVID-19 vaccination. These receptors originate from a human donor who received a COVID-19 vaccine.

The chain is built from TRBV7-8 and TRBJ1-5; TRBD1 aligns across 8 bases. The CDR3 is made up of 14 amino acids. With V trimmed by 8 bases and J by 6 bases, 9 bases remained unmatched. Germline loops: CDR1 SGHVS, CDR2 FQNEAQ. The CDR3 reads CASDQGARGQPQHF. The CDR3 DNA follows: TGTGCCAGCGACCAGGGGGCGCGAGGTCAGCCCCAGCATTTT.

DNA for the CDR3: TGTGCCAGCAGTGACTCGAGTCTGGCGGGAGATACGCAGTATTTT. Residues: CASSDSSLAGDTQYF. V gene TRBV6-4 combines with J gene TRBJ2-3; possible D gene TRBD2, 5 bases. This CDR3 has 15 residues. Germline loops: CDR1 MRHNA, CDR2 SNTAGT. V lost 0 bases and J 5 bases, leaving 12 bases between the germline ends.

The chain is built from TRBV6-5 and TRBJ1-3; no clear D gene. The CDR3 contains 12 residues. From germline, CDR1 is MNHEY and CDR2 SVGAGI. Trimming cost V 4 bases and J 7 bases, with 8 bases left between them. CDR3 in DNA: TGTGCCAGCAGTTCGGCCTCGAACACCATATATTTT. Translated, it gives CASSSASNTIYF.

The chain joins TRBV5-8 to TRBJ2-1, with D unclear. In germline, CDR1 is SGHTS, CDR2 YDEGEE. The CDR3 is 12 residues long. V was shortened by 5 bases and J by 10 bases, with 13 bases between the two germline ends. CDR3 DNA: TGTGCCAGCAGTCTCCCGGGCTTGGAGCAGTTCTTC. Amino acid sequence: CASSLPGLEQFF. Combining the CDR3 with reference TRBV5-8 and TRBJ2-1 gives the whole variable domain EAGVTQSPTHLIKTRGQQATLRCSPISGHTSVYWYQQALGLGLQFLLWYDEGEERNRGNFPPRFSGRQFPNYSSELNVNALELEDSALYLCASSLPGLEQFFGPGTRLTVL.

The chain employs TRBV4-3 and TRBJ2-7; 8 positions agree with TRBD1. CDR3 length equals 17 residues. Per the germline V gene, CDR1 is LGHNA and CDR2 is YSLEER. Trimming removed 4 bases from V and 0 bases from J; junction bases left unmatched: 11. This CDR3 is CASSRPIPGGASYEQYV. CDR3 in DNA: TGCGCCAGCAGCCGCCCTATCCCAGGGGGCGCCTCCTACGAGCAGTACGTC.

J is TRBJ1-1 and V is TRBV15; 7 nucleotides align to TRBD1. The CDR3 runs 15 residues. The germline CDR1 and CDR2 sequences are LNHNV and YYDKDF (reference sequence). V lost 0 bases, J lost 6 bases, and 7 bases stayed unmatched. CDR3 sequence: CATSRDKGAVPEAFF. CDR3 bases: TGTGCCACCAGCAGAGATAAGGGGGCCGTTCCTGAAGCTTTCTTT.

The chain carries TRBV28 and TRBJ2-5, with 7 bases matching TRBD2. This CDR3 is 17 amino acids long. After removal of 2 bases from V and 5 bases from J, the junction contained 14 bases not matched to a gene. Germline assignment: CDR1 MDHEN and CDR2 SYDVKM. The CDR3 here is CASSLSGGRAGRETQYF. The DNA for the CDR3 is TGTGCCAGCAGTTTAAGTGGTGGGAGGGCAGGGCGCGAGACCCAGTACTTC.

CDR3 residues: CASSLYGHPTGELFF. DNA of the CDR3: TGTGCCAGCAGCTTATACGGACACCCAACCGGGGAGCTGTTTTTT. The rearrangement joins TRBV7-2 to TRBJ2-2, with D possibly TRBD1 on 5 matching bases. CDR3 length: 15 residues. Trimming pared 2 bases from V and 5 bases from J, leaving 12 bases between. Germline values: CDR1 SGHTA, CDR2 FQGNSA.

The chain couples TRBV11-2 to TRBJ2-7; 10 bases map to TRBD1. V was pared by 5 bases and J by 4 bases, with 8 bases of the junction left unmatched. CDR3 size: 15 residues. Germline V CDR1 and CDR2: SGHAT, FQNNGV. The CDR3 region is CASSTRQGAGYEQYV. The DNA for the CDR3 is TGTGCCAGCAGCACGCGACAGGGGGCGGGGTACGAGCAGTACGTC.

The V and J genes are TRBV6-4 and TRBJ2-2; D gene uncertain. Trimming cost V 4 bases and J 7 bases, with 19 bases left between them. The CDR3 runs to 16 residues. Germline V lookup: CDR1 MRHNA, CDR2 SNTAGT. The CDR3 region has the DNA TGTGCCAGCAGTGTCCAACTGACAAGTCTCGGCGGGGAGCTGTTTTTT. Amino acid sequence: CASSVQLTSLGGELFF.

The chain uses TRBV6-2 or TRBV6-3 and TRBJ1-5, with 7 bases identical to TRBD1. The V gene's germline CDR1 is MNHEY and CDR2 SVGEGT. The CDR3 is 13 residues long. The ends lost 5 bases at V and 6 bases at J; junction bases unmatched: 4. The CDR3 DNA reads TGTGCCAGCAGTCTCACAGGGGTTCAGCCCCAGCATTTT. Its translation: CASSLTGVQPQHF.

This rearrangement joins TRBV7-2 to TRBJ2-2; 8 bases map to TRBD1. V lost 4 bases and J lost 4; bases outside the gene matches: 8. This CDR3 is built from 16 residues. Germline V lookup: CDR1 SGHTA, CDR2 FQGNSA. The CDR3 nucleotides read TGTGCCAGCAGCTACCGACAGGGGAGGATCACCGGGGAGCTGTTTTTT. Its protein is CASSYRQGRITGELFF.